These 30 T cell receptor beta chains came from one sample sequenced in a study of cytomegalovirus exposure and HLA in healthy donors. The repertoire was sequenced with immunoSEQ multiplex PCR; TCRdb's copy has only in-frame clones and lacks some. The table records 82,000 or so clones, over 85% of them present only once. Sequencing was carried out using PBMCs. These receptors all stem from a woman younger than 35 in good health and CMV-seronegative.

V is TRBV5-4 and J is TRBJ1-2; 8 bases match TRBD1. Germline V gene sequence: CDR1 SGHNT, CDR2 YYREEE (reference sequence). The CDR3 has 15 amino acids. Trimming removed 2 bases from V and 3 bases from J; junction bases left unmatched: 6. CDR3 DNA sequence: TGTGCCAGCAGCTTTATCAGGGGGCGGGACTATGGCTACACCTTC. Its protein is CASSFIRGRDYGYTF.

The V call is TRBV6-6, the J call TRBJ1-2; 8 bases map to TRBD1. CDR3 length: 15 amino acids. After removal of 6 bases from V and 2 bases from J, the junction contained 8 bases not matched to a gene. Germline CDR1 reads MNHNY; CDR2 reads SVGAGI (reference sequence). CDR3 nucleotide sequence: TGTGCCAGCAGCCTCCGGACAGGGAAGAACTATGGCTACACCTTC. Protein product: CASSLRTGKNYGYTF.

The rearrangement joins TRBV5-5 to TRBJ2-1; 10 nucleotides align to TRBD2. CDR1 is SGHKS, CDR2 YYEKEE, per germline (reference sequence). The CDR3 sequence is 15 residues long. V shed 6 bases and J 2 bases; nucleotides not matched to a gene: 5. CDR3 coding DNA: TGTGCCAGCACCACTAGCGGGACCCCCTACAATGAGCAGTTCTTC. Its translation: CASTTSGTPYNEQFF.

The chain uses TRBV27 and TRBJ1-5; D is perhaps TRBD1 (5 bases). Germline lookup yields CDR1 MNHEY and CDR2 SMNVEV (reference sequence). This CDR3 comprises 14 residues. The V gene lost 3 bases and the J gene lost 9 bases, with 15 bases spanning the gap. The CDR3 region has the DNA TGTGCCAGCAGTTTCCGGGGGAATTCAGGGCCCCAGCATTTT. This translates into CASSFRGNSGPQHF.

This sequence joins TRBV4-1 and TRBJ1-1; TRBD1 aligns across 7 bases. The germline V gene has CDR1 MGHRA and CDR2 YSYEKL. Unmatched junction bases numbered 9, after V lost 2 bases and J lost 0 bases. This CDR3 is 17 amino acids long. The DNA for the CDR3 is TGCGCCAGCAGCCAACCTCGGGGACAGCCGCTGAACACTGAAGCTTTCTTT. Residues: CASSQPRGQPLNTEAFF.

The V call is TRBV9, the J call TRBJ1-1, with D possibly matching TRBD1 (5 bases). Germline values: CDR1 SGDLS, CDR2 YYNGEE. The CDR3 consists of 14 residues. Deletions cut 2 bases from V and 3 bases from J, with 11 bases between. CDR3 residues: CASSVSGWDTEAFF. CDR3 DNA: TGTGCCAGCAGCGTTTCAGGGTGGGACACTGAAGCTTTCTTT.

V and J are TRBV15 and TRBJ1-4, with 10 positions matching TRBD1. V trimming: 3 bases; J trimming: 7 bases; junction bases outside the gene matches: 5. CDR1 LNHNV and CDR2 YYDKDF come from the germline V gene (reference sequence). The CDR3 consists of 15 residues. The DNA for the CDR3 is TGTGCCACCAGCAGTTCGGACAGGGGGGCTGAAAAACTGTTTTTT. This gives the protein CATSSSDRGAEKLFF.

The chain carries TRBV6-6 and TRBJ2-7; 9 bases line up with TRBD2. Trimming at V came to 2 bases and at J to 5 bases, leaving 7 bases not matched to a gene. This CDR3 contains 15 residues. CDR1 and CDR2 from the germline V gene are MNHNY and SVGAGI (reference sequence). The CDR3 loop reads CASSYAGGGYDEQYF. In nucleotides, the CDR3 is TGTGCCAGCAGTTACGCGGGAGGGGGTTACGACGAGCAGTACTTC.

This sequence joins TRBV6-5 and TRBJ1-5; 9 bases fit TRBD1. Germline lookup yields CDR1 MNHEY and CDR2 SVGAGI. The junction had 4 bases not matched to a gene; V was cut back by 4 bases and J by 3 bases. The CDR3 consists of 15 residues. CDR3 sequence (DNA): TGTGCCAGCAGTTCCGACAGGGGGGACAATCAGCCCCAGCATTTT. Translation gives CASSSDRGDNQPQHF.

The CDR3 protein is CASSLVPREGISYNEQFF. Here the CDR3 DNA reads TGTGCCAGCAGCTTAGTCCCCCGGGAGGGTATCTCCTACAATGAGCAGTTCTTC. The chain joins TRBV7-2 to TRBJ2-1; 8 bases are shared with TRBD2. V dropped 1 base and J dropped 0; count of bases not matched to a gene: 8. Germline CDR1 reads SGHTA; CDR2 reads FQGNSA. The length of the CDR3 is 18 residues.

The CDR3 loop is CASRISGTAYNEQFF. The CDR3 bases are TGTGCCAGTAGGATCTCAGGGACAGCCTACAATGAGCAGTTCTTC. The rearrangement links TRBV19 to TRBJ2-1; 7 nucleotides align to TRBD1. Germline-derived CDR1 and CDR2 are LNHDA and SQIVND (reference sequence). The CDR3 is 15 residues long. The ends lost 6 bases at V and 2 bases at J; junction bases unmatched: 7.

The CDR3 region is CASSPLDSGQGTTEAFF. In nucleotides, the CDR3 is TGTGCCAGCTCACCCCTCGACTCGGGACAGGGGACCACTGAAGCTTTCTTT. This chain links TRBV18 with TRBJ1-1, with 10 bases identical to TRBD1. The CDR3 has 17 amino acids. V lost 3 bases and J lost 4; bases outside the gene matches: 11. The germline V gene encodes CDR1 KGHSH and CDR2 LQKENI.

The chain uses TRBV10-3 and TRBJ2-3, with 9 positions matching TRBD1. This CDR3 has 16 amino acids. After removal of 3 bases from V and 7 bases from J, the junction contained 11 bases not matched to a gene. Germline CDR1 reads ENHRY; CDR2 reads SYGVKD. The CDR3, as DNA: TGTGCCATCAGTGACTTTGGACAGGGGAATTTAAATACGCAGTATTTT. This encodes CAISDFGQGNLNTQYF.

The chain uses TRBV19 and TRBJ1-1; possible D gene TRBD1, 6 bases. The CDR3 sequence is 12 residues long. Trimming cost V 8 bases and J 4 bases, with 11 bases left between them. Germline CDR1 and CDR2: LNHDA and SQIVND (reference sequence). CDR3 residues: CASLQGITEAFF. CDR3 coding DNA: TGTGCCAGTCTACAGGGTATCACTGAAGCTTTCTTT.

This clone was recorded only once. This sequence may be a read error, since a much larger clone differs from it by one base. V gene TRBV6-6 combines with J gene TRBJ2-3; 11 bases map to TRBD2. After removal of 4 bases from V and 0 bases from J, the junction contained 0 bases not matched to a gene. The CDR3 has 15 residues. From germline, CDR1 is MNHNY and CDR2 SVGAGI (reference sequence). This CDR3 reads CASSWTSGSTDTQYF. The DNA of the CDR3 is TGTGCCAGCAGTTGGACTAGCGGGAGCACAGATACGCAGTATTTT.

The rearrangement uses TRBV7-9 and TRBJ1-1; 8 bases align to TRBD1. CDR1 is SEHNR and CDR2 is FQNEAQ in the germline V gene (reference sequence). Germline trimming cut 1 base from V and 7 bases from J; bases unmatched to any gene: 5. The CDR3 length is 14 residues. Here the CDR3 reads CASSLVGQGFEAFF. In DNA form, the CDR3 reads TGTGCCAGCAGCTTAGTCGGACAGGGCTTTGAAGCTTTCTTT. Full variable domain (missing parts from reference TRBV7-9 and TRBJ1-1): DTGVSQNPRHKITKRGQNVTFRCDPISEHNRLYWYRQTLGQGPEFLTYFQNEAQLEKSRLLSDRFSAERPKGSFSTLEIQRTEQGDSAMYLCASSLVGQGFEAFFGQGTRLTVV.

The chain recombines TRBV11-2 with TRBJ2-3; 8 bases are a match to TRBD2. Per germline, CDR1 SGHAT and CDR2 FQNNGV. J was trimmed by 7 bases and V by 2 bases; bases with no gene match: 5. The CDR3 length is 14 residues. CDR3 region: CASSLSGSRNTQYF. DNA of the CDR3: TGTGCCAGCAGCTTAAGCGGGAGCAGAAATACGCAGTATTTT. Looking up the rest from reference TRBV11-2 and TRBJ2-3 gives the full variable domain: EAGVAQSPRYKIIEKRQSVAFWCNPISGHATLYWYQQILGQGPKLLIQFQNNGVVDDSQLPKDRFSAERLKGVDSTLKIQPAKLEDSAVYLCASSLSGSRNTQYFGPGTRLTVL.

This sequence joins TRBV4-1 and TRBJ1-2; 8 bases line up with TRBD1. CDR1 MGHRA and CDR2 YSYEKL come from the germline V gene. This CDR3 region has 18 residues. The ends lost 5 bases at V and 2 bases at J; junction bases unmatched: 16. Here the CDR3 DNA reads TGCGCCAGCAGCTCGTTCGACAGGGGTCACGGAACAAACTATGGCTACACCTTC. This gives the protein CASSSFDRGHGTNYGYTF.

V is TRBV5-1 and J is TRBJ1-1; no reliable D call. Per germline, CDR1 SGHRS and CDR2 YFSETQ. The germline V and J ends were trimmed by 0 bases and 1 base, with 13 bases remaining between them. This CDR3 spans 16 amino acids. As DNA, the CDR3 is TGCGCCAGCAGCTTGGCCCTTGTAGAAGCGAACACTGAAGCTTTCTTT. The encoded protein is CASSLALVEANTEAFF. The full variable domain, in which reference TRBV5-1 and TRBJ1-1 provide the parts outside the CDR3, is KAGVTQTPRYLIKTRGQQVTLSCSPISGHRSVSWYQQTPGQGLQFLFEYFSETQRNKGNFPGRFSGRQFSNSRSEMNVSTLELGDSALYLCASSLALVEANTEAFFGQGTRLTVV.

The CDR3: CASSQNRGRGEKLFF. The CDR3 coding sequence is TGCGCCAGCAGCCAAAACAGGGGGAGAGGGGAAAAACTGTTTTTT. This rearrangement joins TRBV4-3 to TRBJ1-4; the match to TRBD1 covers 8 bases. Germline-derived CDR1 and CDR2 are LGHNA and YSLEER. The CDR3 is made up of 15 amino acids. With V trimmed by 2 bases and J by 8 bases, 7 bases remained unmatched.

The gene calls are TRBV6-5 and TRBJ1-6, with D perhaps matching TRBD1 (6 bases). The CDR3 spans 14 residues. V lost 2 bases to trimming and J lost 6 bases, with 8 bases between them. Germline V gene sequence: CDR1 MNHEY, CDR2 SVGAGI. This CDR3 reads CASSYQGPNSPLHF. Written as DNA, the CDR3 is TGTGCCAGCAGTTACCAGGGGCCTAATTCACCCCTCCACTTT.

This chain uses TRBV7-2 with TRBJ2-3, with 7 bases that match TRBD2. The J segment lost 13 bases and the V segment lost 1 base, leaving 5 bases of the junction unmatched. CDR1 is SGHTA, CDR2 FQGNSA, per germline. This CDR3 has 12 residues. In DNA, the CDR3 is TGTGCCAGCAGCTTAGTAGCGGGTCTTAAGTATTTT. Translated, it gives CASSLVAGLKYF.

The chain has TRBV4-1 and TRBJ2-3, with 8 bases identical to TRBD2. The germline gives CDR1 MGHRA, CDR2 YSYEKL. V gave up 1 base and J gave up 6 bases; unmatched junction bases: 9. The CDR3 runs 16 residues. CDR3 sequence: CASSQARTSRRDTQYF. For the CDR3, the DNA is TGCGCCAGCAGCCAAGCCCGGACTAGCCGCCGCGATACGCAGTATTTT.

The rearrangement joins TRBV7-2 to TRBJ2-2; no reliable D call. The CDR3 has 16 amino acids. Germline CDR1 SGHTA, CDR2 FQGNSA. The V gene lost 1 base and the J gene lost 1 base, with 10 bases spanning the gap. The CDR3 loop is CASSLGDSGNTGELFF. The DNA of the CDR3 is TGTGCCAGCAGCTTAGGAGATAGTGGGAACACCGGGGAGCTGTTTTTT.

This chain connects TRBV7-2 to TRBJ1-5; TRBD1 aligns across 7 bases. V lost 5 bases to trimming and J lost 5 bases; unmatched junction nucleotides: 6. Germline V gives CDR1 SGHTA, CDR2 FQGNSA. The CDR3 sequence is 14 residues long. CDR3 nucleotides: TGTGCCAGCAGCCGAAAGGGGGCATATCAGCCCCAGCATTTT. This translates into CASSRKGAYQPQHF.

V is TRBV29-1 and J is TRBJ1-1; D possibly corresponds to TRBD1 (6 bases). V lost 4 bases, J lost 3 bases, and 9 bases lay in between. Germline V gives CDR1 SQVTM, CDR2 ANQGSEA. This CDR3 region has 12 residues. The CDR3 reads CSVVQGYTEAFF. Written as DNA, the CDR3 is TGCAGCGTTGTACAGGGTTACACTGAAGCTTTCTTT.

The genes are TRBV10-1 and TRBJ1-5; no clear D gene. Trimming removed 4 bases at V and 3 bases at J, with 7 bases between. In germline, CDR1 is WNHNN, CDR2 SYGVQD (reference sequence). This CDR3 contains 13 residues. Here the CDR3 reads CASSAGFNQPQHF. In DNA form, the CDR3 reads TGCGCCAGCAGTGCGGGGTTCAATCAGCCCCAGCATTTT.

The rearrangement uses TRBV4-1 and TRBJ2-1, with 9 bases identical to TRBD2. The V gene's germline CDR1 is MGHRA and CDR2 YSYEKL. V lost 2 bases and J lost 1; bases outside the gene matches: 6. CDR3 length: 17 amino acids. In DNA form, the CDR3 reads TGCGCCAGCAGCCAATTACTAGCGGGCGTATCCTACAATGAGCAGTTCTTC. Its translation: CASSQLLAGVSYNEQFF.

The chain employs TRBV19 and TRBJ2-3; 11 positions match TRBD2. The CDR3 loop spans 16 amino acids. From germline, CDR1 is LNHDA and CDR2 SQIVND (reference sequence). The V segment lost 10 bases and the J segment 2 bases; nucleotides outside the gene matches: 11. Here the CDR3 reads CATSVAGGRVTDTQYF. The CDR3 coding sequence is TGTGCCACCTCCGTAGCGGGGGGGCGTGTCACAGATACGCAGTATTTT.

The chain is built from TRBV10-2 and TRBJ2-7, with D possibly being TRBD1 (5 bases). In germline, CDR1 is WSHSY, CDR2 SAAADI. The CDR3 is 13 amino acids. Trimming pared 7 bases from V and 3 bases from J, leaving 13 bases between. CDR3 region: CASKGQSSYEQYF. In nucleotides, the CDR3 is TGCGCCAGCAAGGGGCAGAGTAGCTACGAGCAGTACTTC.